This T cell receptor (beta chain) was documented in a study of CD4+ T cells in melanoma. The CDR3 runs to 14 residues. Germline values: CDR1 LNHNV, CDR2 YYDKDF (reference sequence). V lost 3 bases to trimming and J lost 5 bases, with 11 bases between them. This clone appeared a single time. Antigen unknown. Study conclusions and caveats: A reported correlation linked neoantigen-specific CD4+ T cells to CD8+, macrophage and B cell function. Neoantigen-specific CD4+ T cells in melanoma reportedly had diverse differentiation states.

The repertoire was sequenced with immunoSEQ multiplex PCR; TCRdb's copy has only in-frame clones and lacks some. This table has around 130,000 clones, over 90% appearing once. The chain couples TRBV15 to TRBJ1-5, with D possibly being TRBD1 (5 bases). The source is a human donor with melanoma. CDR3 in amino acids: CATSSPGTYQPQHF. The CDR3 bases are TGTGCCACCAGCAGTCCAGGGACTTATCAGCCCCAGCATTTT.